This T cell receptor beta chain is from a study of blood T cell repertoires in COVID-19. Produced via immunoSEQ multiplex PCR; TCRdb's table is partial and in-frame only. Of some 160,000 clones in the sample, about 90% were seen once. This CDR3 is built from 15 residues. Losses at the gene ends were 5 bases for V and 3 bases for J; bases not matched to a gene: 4. CDR1 is SGHNT, CDR2 YYREEE, per germline (reference sequence). V usage is TRBV5-4 and J usage is TRBJ2-2; 10 bases map to TRBD1. Source material: peripheral blood. The TCR sequence derives from a man in his sixties with acute or convalescent COVID-19. CDR3 amino acids: CASSSGTGDTGELFF. Here the CDR3 DNA reads TGTGCCAGCAGTTCCGGGACAGGGGACACCGGGGAGCTGTTTTTT.